This T cell receptor beta chain comes out of a study of T cells in localized non-small cell lung cancer. Overall study results and limits: Because only a single region of the tumor was sequenced, heterogeneity remains possible. Median around 54 top-100 tumor clones were shared with paired adjacent lung.

On this clone: Its specificity is not known.

The CDR3 covers 18 residues. The germline V and J ends were trimmed by 0 bases and 1 base, with 16 bases remaining between them. The germline CDR1 and CDR2 sequences are SGHTA and FQGNSA. Clones were sequenced by immunoSEQ multiplex PCR, and TCRdb holds only the in-frame ones, with some missing. The table has 15,000 to 20,000 clones, roughly 90% seen once. This receptor was taken from a female donor older than 55 with stage III squamous cell lung carcinoma. The sequencing here drew on peripheral blood, taken before any cancer treatment. The chain uses TRBV7-2 and TRBJ2-1; perhaps TRBD2 as D (6 bases). CDR3 in amino acids: CASSLARLAFKSYNEQFF. The CDR3, as DNA: TGTGCCAGCAGCTTAGCCAGGCTAGCGTTTAAATCCTACAATGAGCAGTTCTTC.